The subject of this entry is one T cell receptor (beta chain). Its antigen is unknown. The limits of the CDR3 on the DNA are not certain, so only TCRdb's listed CDR3 is given. Each collaborating institution followed its own protocols to collect whole blood in K2EDTA tubes. For TCRbeta analysis, collaborators shipped samples in one of three forms: frozen whole blood, isolated PBMCs, or DNA extracted from either of those sample types. TCRbeta CDR3 regions were amplified from genomic DNA by means of the immunoSEQ Assay, a bias-controlled multiplex PCR. The authors' pipeline ran thus. Within the assay, amplification of reference gene primers was used to estimate how many nucleated cells each sample contained. Sequence reads were collapsed and filtered to measure the absolute abundance of every unique TCRbeta CDR3 rearrangement. Productive Simpson clonality was computed per sample as the square root of Simpson's diversity index over productive rearrangements. The table comes from immuneACCESS by way of TCRdb, which keeps in-frame sequences with V and J called. Part of the clones is missing from these tables; in studies checked, under half for an unresolved V gene and the rest for unknown reasons. The V and J calls and the clone size are those of that table, but D and trimming were determined from the DNA. Present in this sample are roughly 230,000 clones, approximately 85% of which were seen just once. The ten largest clones take up around 0.97% of the sample.

These data originate in a study of blood T cell repertoires in COVID-19 (dated by TCRdb to the early 2020s). About the study as a whole: The collaborator samples originated in the United States, Italy and Spain and spanned the acute and convalescent phases of COVID-19. The prospective study material was composed of cDNA or gDNA derived from T cells, B-cell-depleted T cells, or PBMCs. Subjects who had been exposed to COVID-19, were actively infected with it, or had recovered from it provided the deeply sampled blood TCRbeta repertoires that made up the dataset. The repertoires were released in a freely available public database meant as a resource for research on the immune response to SARS-CoV-2. The samples were drawn from the first 160 participants of the ongoing ImmuneRACE study and from some 1,300 subjects provided by 6 global collaborators. A de-identified subject ID, COVID-19 status, age in years and sex were almost always included in the sample metadata. Where available, HLA class I and class II types were taken from metadata supplied by the sample provider and were not determined by assay-based typing.

Paper-wide results and their limitations: How much clinical and demographic metadata was included differed by source and by participant, and the metadata was provided uncurated.

The TCR sequence derives from a man aged 35 to 55 with acute or convalescent COVID-19. Input material: peripheral blood.

CDR3 sequence: CASRGSGMATPSVRDTF. The rearranged chain carries TRBV5-6 and TRBJ1-2. The germline V gene provides CDR1 SGHDT and CDR2 YYEEEE. Spanning cysteine to phenylalanine, the CDR3 consists of 17 amino acids.